The sequence of this TCR beta chain was determined in a study of blood T cell repertoires in COVID-19. As for the study in general: Samples came from the United States, Italy and Spain, spanning acute and convalescent COVID-19.

The germline V gene encodes CDR1 LNHDA and CDR2 SQIVND (reference sequence). The V and J ends lost 5 bases and 5 bases respectively, with 19 bases between them. This CDR3 has 16 amino acids. In the authors' workflow: Estimation of nucleated cell counts was performed using reference gene primer amplification. The data were produced by immunoSEQ multiplex PCR, yet TCRdb's version contains in-frame clones alone and is incomplete. V, J and clone size are taken as reported in that table, and D and trimming were inferred from the DNA itself. The data contain approximately 270,000 clones, around 82% of them seen just once; the ten biggest clones take up 15% to 17%.

The rearrangement joins TRBV19 to TRBJ1-3, with D possibly TRBD1 on 5 matching bases. This TCR derives from a person aged 70 to 85 with COVID-19, enrolled during active disease. Input material: peripheral blood. CDR3 protein: CASSFDRSAVRNTIYF. DNA of the CDR3: TGTGCCAGTAGTTTCGACAGATCGGCCGTACGAAACACCATATATTTT.